This TCR beta chain was sequenced for a study of naive and memory T cell subsets. Sequential positive selection took CD4 T cells first, then CD8 T cells. Cells stained for CD3, CD4, CD8, CD45RA and CD27 were sorted into four subsets. The sample holds many counts of this clonotype. The antigen is not known. Trimming pared 4 bases from V and 0 bases from J, leaving 10 bases between. The V gene's germline CDR1 is MGHRA and CDR2 YSYEKL. This CDR3 has 15 residues. Both TRBC1 and TRBC2 were covered by a beta constant-region primer of two equimolar oligonucleotides. Nested alpha and beta constant-region primers with the SP2 primer drove four PCR rounds on ligated cDNA. MiXCR, applied by TCRdb to the UMI-ligation and nested PCR reads, yields one record per CDR3 protein. Here the sample spans about 23,000 distinct CDR3 sequences, more than 7% being singletons. Study-level findings and limits: Naive and memory subsets had different power law exponents for TCR abundance.

The sequencing sample was made of central memory CD8+ T cells from blood. This TCR was sampled from a human donor in good health. The chain links TRBV4-1 to TRBJ2-1, with a possible D match to TRBD2 (6 bases). The CDR3 protein is CASSPRESSYNEQFF. Written as DNA, the CDR3 is TGCGCCAGCAGCCCACGGGAGAGCTCCTACAATGAGCAGTTCTTC.